The rows below give T cell receptor beta chains drawn from one sample of a study of T cell responses to AZD1222 COVID-19 vaccine. Measured with immunoSEQ multiplex PCR; TCRdb has only the in-frame clones, and not every one. Of some 60,000 clones in the sample, approximately 92% were seen once. The sample consisted of peripheral blood, taken 28 days after the second AZD1222 dose. The origin of the receptors is an adult who received the AZD1222 COVID-19 vaccine. CDR3s include the opening cysteine and the closing phenylalanine or tryptophan. The order of the fields is clone size, V gene, D gene, J gene, CDR3 DNA, CDR3 protein. The D gene is left open where the match is weak. Expanded clones get a size class; other rows say once, few or many, or leave the size out.

>-|TRBV19|-|TRBJ1-4
TGTGCCAGTAGTATGAAGTTTGGGTCAGCAAATAATGAAAAACTGTTTTTT
CASSMKFGSANNEKLFF
>-|TRBV30|-|TRBJ2-7
TGTGCCTGGCTGGACCGCAACTCCTACGAGCAGTACTTC
CAWLDRNSYEQYF
>-|TRBV28|TRBD2|TRBJ2-2
TGTGCCAGCAGTACGATAGCGGGGGGCCCGGGCGGGGAGCTGTTTTTT
CASSTIAGGPGGELFF
>-|TRBV19|TRBD2|TRBJ2-7
TGTGCCAGTAGTTTAATGGGGCGTTGGACTAGAAGAACCCAAGACTACGAGCAGTACTTC
CASSLMGRWTRRTQDYEQYF
>-|TRBV12-5|-|TRBJ2-7
TGTGCTAGTGTCCCAAGGACAGCCTACTCCTACGAGCAGTACTTC
CASVPRTAYSYEQYF
>-|TRBV5-1|-|TRBJ1-3
TGCGCCAGCAGCTTGGAAGGGCCTGGAAACACCATATATTTT
CASSLEGPGNTIYF
>few|TRBV5-1|TRBD1|TRBJ1-2
TGCGCCAGCAGTCACCAGGGGGCTCTGGACTATGGCTACACCTTC
CASSHQGALDYGYTF
>-|TRBV6-2/TRBV6-3|-|TRBJ2-3
TGTGCCAGCAGTCCCACGGGAGATACGCAGTATTTT
CASSPTGDTQYF
>-|TRBV6-5|-|TRBJ1-1
TGTGCCAGCAGTTACGGGGAGAGGGCAACTGAAGCTTTCTTT
CASSYGERATEAFF
>-|TRBV4-3|-|TRBJ1-2
TGCGCCAGCAGCCAACAGGTCTCAGCTAACTATGGCTACACCTTC
CASSQQVSANYGYTF
>-|TRBV23-1|TRBD1|TRBJ2-7
TGCGCCACCGAAACCCGGGACAGAGGCTACGAGCAGTACTTC
CATETRDRGYEQYF
>-|TRBV11-2|TRBD1|TRBJ1-2
TGTGCCAGCAGCTTATTAGCAGGGGGCGGCTATGGCTACACCTTC
CASSLLAGGGYGYTF
>-|TRBV11-2|TRBD2|TRBJ2-1
TGTGCCAGCAGCTTACCGTTAACTAGCGGGAGTATCGACAATGAGCAGTTCTTC
CASSLPLTSGSIDNEQFF
>-|TRBV14|-|TRBJ2-5
TGTGCCAGCAGCCGAGGGGAGACCCAGTACTTC
CASSRGETQYF
>-|TRBV5-1|-|TRBJ1-6
TGCGCCAGCAGCCCCTTGGAGGGCCGATCACCCCTCCACTTT
CASSPLEGRSPLHF
>few|TRBV10-3|-|TRBJ1-2
TGTGCCATCAGTGTGCGGGGAGAGGATGGCTACACCTTC
CAISVRGEDGYTF
>-|TRBV7-2|TRBD2|TRBJ2-1
TGTGCCAGCGGGATTGCGGGAGTGGTTGAGCAGTTCTTC
CASGIAGVVEQFF
>-|TRBV5-1|TRBD1|TRBJ2-7
TGCGCCAGCAGCCCGGGACAGGGGGCTTACGAGCAGTACTTC
CASSPGQGAYEQYF
>-|TRBV11-3|TRBD1|TRBJ2-7
TGTGCCAGCAGCTTTGCGGGACAGGGCGACGAGCAGTACTTC
CASSFAGQGDEQYF
>-|TRBV18|TRBD2|TRBJ2-1
TGTGCCAGCTTCCCGGGACTAGCGGAGGAGCAGTTCTTC
CASFPGLAEEQFF
>-|TRBV5-6|TRBD1|TRBJ2-7
TGTGCCAGCAGCCCACTCGGGACAGGGGCGTGGGAGCAGTACTTC
CASSPLGTGAWEQYF
>-|TRBV19|-|TRBJ1-2
TGTGCCAGTAGTATTGGGAGGGGTCGTGGCTACACCTTC
CASSIGRGRGYTF